The 32 T cell receptor beta chains listed next were all sequenced from one sample in a study of blood T cell repertoires in COVID-19. Libraries were prepared by immunoSEQ multiplex PCR; TCRdb keeps only in-frame clonotypes and omits some of them. The sample carries 150,000 to 200,000 clones, roughly 82% recorded once. The sequenced material came from PBMCs or T cells enriched from blood (not recorded which). These receptors were obtained from an older woman with acute COVID-19.

The chain uses TRBV7-2 and TRBJ2-1, with TRBD2 identical over 8 bases. V lost 3 bases to trimming and J lost 5 bases; unmatched junction nucleotides: 6. The CDR3 extends over 15 amino acids. Per the germline V gene, CDR1 is SGHTA and CDR2 is FQGNSA. The CDR3 region has the DNA TGTGCCAGCAGCTTTTTTGTACTAGCGGACAATGAGCAGTTCTTC. Protein sequence: CASSFFVLADNEQFF.

This clone was seen more than once but under ten times. The chain is built from TRBV5-6 and TRBJ1-6; D uncertain. Between the trimmed V and J ends, which lost 1 base and 3 bases, there was a span of 8 bases. The CDR3 contains 15 residues. CDR1 SGHDT and CDR2 YYEEEE come from the germline V gene. CDR3 nucleotide sequence: TGTGCCAGCAGCTTGATTTCCTTCTATAATTCACCCCTCCACTTT. This sequence encodes CASSLISFYNSPLHF.

In this sample, this clone turned up a few times. J is TRBJ1-1 and V is TRBV19; D gene uncertain. The V end was cut by 6 bases, the J end by 4 bases, with 15 bases between. Germline lookup yields CDR1 LNHDA and CDR2 SQIVND (reference sequence). This CDR3 is 14 amino acids long. CDR3 in DNA: TGTGCCAGTAGAAAGGGCCCGGAGGGCACTGAAGCTTTCTTT. Translation: CASRKGPEGTEAFF. The complete variable domain, with remaining parts taken from reference TRBV19 and TRBJ1-1, reads DGGITQSPKYLFRKEGQNVTLSCEQNLNHDAMYWYRQDPGQGLRLIYYSQIVNDFQKGDIAEGYSVSREKKESFPLTVTSAQKNPTAFYLCASRKGPEGTEAFFGQGTRLTVV.

This clone was picked up a small number of times. The V call is TRBV6-2 or TRBV6-3, the J call TRBJ1-1, with D perhaps TRBD1 (5 bases). Germline CDR1 MNHEY, CDR2 SVGEGT. CDR3 length: 14 amino acids. Deletions cut 4 bases from V and 5 bases from J, with 14 bases between. CDR3 bases: TGTGCCAGCAGTTCCCAGGGTTCGCGGACTGAAGCTTTCTTT. Its translation: CASSSQGSRTEAFF.

The chain carries TRBV18 and TRBJ2-1; the D is unclear. Trimming took 6 bases from V and 7 from J, leaving 10 bases between them. In germline, CDR1 is KGHSH, CDR2 LQKENI. The CDR3 runs 12 residues. The CDR3 is CASSVQANEQFF. Written as DNA, the CDR3 is TGTGCCAGCTCGGTACAAGCGAATGAGCAGTTCTTC.

The rearrangement joins TRBV6-5 to TRBJ2-7, with a possible D match to TRBD1 (5 bases). The V end lost 5 bases, the J end lost 3 bases, and 17 bases lay between the germline ends. The CDR3 covers 15 residues. The V gene's germline CDR1 is MNHEY and CDR2 SVGAGI. CDR3 region: CASSTLWGRDYEQYF. For the CDR3, the DNA is TGTGCCAGCAGTACCCTATGGGGCAGGGACTACGAGCAGTACTTC.

This clone has more than one count but fewer than ten. The V gene is TRBV15, the J gene TRBJ2-1; TRBD1 agrees at 10 bases. CDR1 and CDR2 (germline): LNHNV, YYDKDF (reference sequence). The CDR3 runs to 14 residues. V shed 5 bases, J shed 4 bases, and the junction held 2 bases outside the gene matches. The chain's CDR3 is CATSPGQGYNEQFF. The CDR3 DNA reads TGTGCCACCAGCCCGGGACAGGGGTACAATGAGCAGTTCTTC.

The gene calls are TRBV6-5 and TRBJ1-6, with 7 bases matching TRBD1. This CDR3 is 14 amino acids long. V lost 6 bases and J lost 10; bases outside the gene matches: 9. Germline values: CDR1 MNHEY, CDR2 SVGAGI. CDR3 loop: CASSPDRDQSPLHF. The CDR3 DNA sequence: TGTGCCAGCAGCCCCGACAGGGACCAATCACCCCTCCACTTT.

The chain has TRBV7-9 and TRBJ1-1; D not certain. CDR1 and CDR2 (germline): SEHNR, FQNEAQ (reference sequence). The CDR3 contains 14 residues. The V and J ends lost 4 bases and 2 bases respectively, with 11 bases between them. Here the CDR3 DNA reads TGTGCCAGCAGCTCCCCTGAGTTCAACACTGAAGCTTTCTTT. Translation: CASSSPEFNTEAFF.

V gene TRBV6-2 or TRBV6-3 combines with J gene TRBJ1-6, with TRBD1 as a possible D gene (5 bases). The CDR3 is 13 amino acids. Germline CDR1 reads MNHEY; CDR2 reads SVGEGT. Trimming took off 2 bases at V and 10 bases at J, with 9 bases between the two ends. CDR3 DNA: TGTGCCAGCAGTTACCAGGGCGGCTCACCCCTCCACTTT. It codes for CASSYQGGSPLHF.

The chain has TRBV19 and TRBJ2-3; 8 positions agree with TRBD2. Germline CDR1 and CDR2: LNHDA and SQIVND (reference sequence). V gave up 4 bases and J gave up 4 bases; unmatched junction bases: 7. The CDR3 totals 15 residues. This CDR3 reads CASSNPGLVADTQYF. CDR3 bases: TGTGCCAGTAGTAACCCGGGACTAGTGGCAGATACGCAGTATTTT.

The chain recombines TRBV11-2 with TRBJ2-1; TRBD2 matches 9 bases. The CDR3 runs 15 residues. Germline V lookup: CDR1 SGHAT, CDR2 FQNNGV. The ends lost 4 bases at V and 9 bases at J; junction bases unmatched: 10. The CDR3 DNA sequence: TGTGCCAGCAGCTCGTCTAGCGGGGCCGGGGGTGAGCAGTTCTTC. This sequence encodes CASSSSSGAGGEQFF.

This rearrangement joins TRBV6-5 to TRBJ1-4; D is uncertain. Trimming took 4 bases from V and 8 from J, leaving 11 bases between them. The CDR3 runs to 13 residues. Germline V gives CDR1 MNHEY, CDR2 SVGAGI. This CDR3 is CASSSYPSEKLFF. The CDR3 DNA reads TGTGCCAGCAGTTCTTACCCGAGCGAAAAACTGTTTTTT.

J is TRBJ2-3 and V is TRBV10-1; tentatively, D is TRBD2 (5 bases). V was cut by 8 bases and J by 5 bases, with 20 bases left in between. The germline gives CDR1 WNHNN, CDR2 SYGVQD (reference sequence). This CDR3 is built from 15 residues. Here the CDR3 reads CASGRSVGEGDTQYF. As DNA, the CDR3 is TGCGCCAGCGGGAGATCGGTGGGAGAGGGAGATACGCAGTATTTT.

This clone was observed a handful of times. V is TRBV29-1 and J is TRBJ1-5; 8 bases agree with TRBD1. The germline V gene has CDR1 SQVTM and CDR2 ANQGSEA. The CDR3 is made up of 15 amino acids. Unmatched junction bases numbered 11, after V lost 6 bases and J lost 4 bases. DNA for the CDR3: TGCAGCGTCCTAGCGGGGACAGGTCCTAATCAGCCCCAGCATTTT. Its protein product is CSVLAGTGPNQPQHF.

Concerning this clone: Other nucleotide sequences from this sample produce the same CDR3. The CDR3 is CASSFIGNQPQHF. The CDR3 region has the DNA TGTGCCAGCAGTTTTATTGGCAATCAGCCCCAGCATTTT. This chain links TRBV12-3 or TRBV12-4 with TRBJ1-5, with D unresolved. Trimming left V 3 bases short and J 2 bases short, with 5 bases between. The CDR3 has 13 residues.

The rearrangement links TRBV5-1 to TRBJ1-1, with TRBD1 identical over 8 bases. The CDR3 spans 20 residues. Germline V CDR1 and CDR2: SGHRS, YFSETQ. Trimming at V came to 6 bases and at J to 3 bases, leaving 25 bases not matched to a gene. This chain's CDR3 is CASNVLRVHRQGRVDTEAFF. CDR3 in DNA: TGCGCCAGCAACGTGCTACGCGTGCACAGACAGGGGCGGGTGGACACTGAAGCTTTCTTT.

The V and J genes are TRBV19 and TRBJ2-6; D remains ambiguous. This CDR3 is built from 14 residues. Germline V gene data show CDR1 as LNHDA and CDR2 as SQIVND (reference sequence). V was pared by 9 bases and J by 2 bases, with 11 bases between. In DNA, the CDR3 is TGTGCCAGCACAATTGGAGCTGGGGCCAACGTCCTGACTTTC. Translated, it gives CASTIGAGANVLTF.

The rearrangement uses TRBV14 and TRBJ2-3; TRBD2 matches at 8 bases. Germline V CDR1 and CDR2: SGHDN, FVKESK. The CDR3 totals 15 residues. The ends lost 2 bases at V and 2 bases at J; junction bases unmatched: 3. CDR3 region: CASSQLSGVTDTQYF. CDR3 bases: TGTGCCAGCAGCCAACTTAGCGGGGTCACAGATACGCAGTATTTT.

V is TRBV5-5 and J is TRBJ2-3; 10 bases align to TRBD1. With 3 bases clipped from V and 2 bases from J, the junction kept 6 bases outside the gene matches. The germline V gene encodes CDR1 SGHKS and CDR2 YYEKEE (reference sequence). This CDR3 region has 16 residues. The CDR3 DNA reads TGTGCCAGCAGCTCGGGACAGGGGTACGACACAGATACGCAGTATTTT. Its protein is CASSSGQGYDTDTQYF.

The table lists this clone with a few counts. V usage is TRBV1 and J usage is TRBJ2-7; the DNA was not compared with TRBD1, the D call given in the table. TRBV1 is an annotated pseudogene. There are 15 residues in the CDR3. CDR3 bases: TGCACCAGCAGCCAAAGTCAAGGGGGCGCAGCGGGGCAGTACGTC. Protein sequence: CTSSQSQGGAAGQYV.

V and J are TRBV4-3 and TRBJ1-1; the D is unclear. The CDR3 is 14 amino acids. Germline values: CDR1 LGHNA, CDR2 YSLEER. The germline V and J ends were trimmed by 2 bases and 4 bases, with 11 bases remaining between them. CDR3 amino acids: CASSQTISSTEAFF. Here the CDR3 DNA reads TGCGCCAGCAGCCAAACTATTTCCTCCACTGAAGCTTTCTTT.

The chain recombines TRBV27 with TRBJ2-3, with TRBD1 as a possible D gene (6 bases). CDR1 and CDR2 from the germline V gene are MNHEY and SMNVEV (reference sequence). The CDR3 covers 16 residues. With 5 bases removed from V and 0 bases from J, the gap between germline ends came to 15 bases. The CDR3 here is CASSPGTSTSTDTQYF. CDR3 DNA sequence: TGTGCCAGCAGTCCCGGGACAAGCACTAGCACAGATACGCAGTATTTT.

The chain carries TRBV6-2 or TRBV6-3 and TRBJ2-7; 9 nucleotides agree with TRBD2. Germline trimming cut 6 bases from V and 5 bases from J; bases unmatched to any gene: 11. This CDR3 spans 15 amino acids. Germline V CDR1 and CDR2: MNHEY, SVGEGT. CDR3 loop: CASSREFSGRHEQYF. Written as DNA, the CDR3 is TGTGCCAGCAGCAGGGAGTTCAGCGGGAGGCACGAGCAGTACTTC.

The CDR3 DNA follows: TGTGCCAGCAGCTTGGCTGCCAGGGGTGGGTCAGATGAGCAGTTCTTC. Protein: CASSLAARGGSDEQFF. The V and J genes are TRBV5-8 and TRBJ2-1; possibly TRBD1 for D (6 bases). This CDR3 contains 16 residues. Looked up from germline, CDR1 is SGHTS and CDR2 is YDEGEE. The V and J ends lost 0 bases and 8 bases respectively, with 18 bases between them.

The rearrangement links TRBV10-1 to TRBJ1-1; no firm D call. With 3 bases removed from V and 12 bases from J, the gap between germline ends came to 14 bases. The CDR3 runs 12 residues. Germline CDR1 and CDR2: WNHNN and SYGVQD (reference sequence). The CDR3 sequence: CASSDYGVGTFF. The CDR3 DNA is TGCGCCAGCAGTGATTACGGCGTCGGGACTTTCTTT.

Regarding this clone: One end of the junction fails to match germline, which may point to a read error. The J gene is TRBJ1-2, the V gene TRBV19; D uncertain. From germline, CDR1 is LNHDA and CDR2 SQIVND (reference sequence). The CDR3 has 11 residues. CDR3 sequence (DNA): TGTGCCAGCACGGACCGCAGGAGGGCACGCTTC. Translated, it gives CASTDRRRARF. Full variable domain (rest looked up from reference TRBV19 and TRBJ1-2): DGGITQSPKYLFRKEGQNVTLSCEQNLNHDAMYWYRQDPGQGLRLIYYSQIVNDFQKGDIAEGYSVSREKKESFPLTVTSAQKNPTAFYLCASTDRRRARFGSGTRLTVV.

This clone occurred a few times. The chain is built from TRBV3-1 (or the pseudogene TRBV3-2) and TRBJ2-3; 12 bases are a match to TRBD2. The CDR3 runs to 17 residues. The V gene end was trimmed by 4 bases and the J gene end by 2 bases; junction bases not matched to a gene: 7. Germline V lookup: CDR1 LGHDT, CDR2 YNNKEL (reference sequence). CDR3 nucleotides: TGTGCCAGCAGCCGCCGACTAGCGGGGGAACACACAGATACGCAGTATTTT. Encoded protein: CASSRRLAGEHTDTQYF.

The CDR3 here is CASRITGDSNQPQHF. The CDR3 bases are TGTGCCAGCAGAATAACAGGGGATAGCAATCAGCCCCAGCATTTT. The chain couples TRBV2 to TRBJ1-5; TRBD1 aligns across 7 bases. The trim removed 6 bases at V and 0 bases at J, leaving 5 bases unmatched. CDR3 length equals 15 residues. Germline CDR1 is SNHLY and CDR2 is FYNNEI. Full variable domain (remainder filled in from reference TRBV2 and TRBJ1-5): EPEVTQTPSHQVTQMGQEVILRCVPISNHLYFYWYRQILGQKVEFLVSFYNNEISEKSEIFDDQFSVERPDGSNFTLKIRSTKLEDSAMYFCASRITGDSNQPQHFGDGTRLSIL.

V and J are TRBV24-1 and TRBJ1-1, with 7 bases lining up with TRBD1. The CDR3 consists of 13 residues. J gave up 6 bases and V 4 bases, and 4 bases lay outside the gene matches. Germline loops: CDR1 KGHDR, CDR2 SFDVKD. The CDR3 region has the DNA TGTGCCACCAGTGACCACAGGGGCGCTGAAGCTTTCTTT. Its translation: CATSDHRGAEAFF.

The chain carries TRBV24-1 and TRBJ2-2, with no clear D. The CDR3 is made up of 14 amino acids. The germline V gene encodes CDR1 KGHDR and CDR2 SFDVKD. The V and J ends lost 3 bases and 4 bases respectively, with 8 bases between them. The CDR3: CATSDPGLTGELFF. In nucleotides, the CDR3 is TGTGCCACCAGTGATCCTGGCCTCACCGGGGAGCTGTTTTTT.

CDR3 protein: CASSPKQGMNTEAFF. CDR3 DNA: TGTGCCAGCAGCCCTAAACAGGGAATGAACACTGAAGCTTTCTTT. The gene calls are TRBV4-2 and TRBJ1-1; a possible D gene is TRBD1 (6 bases). Trimming left V 4 bases short and J 0 bases short, with 12 bases between. This CDR3 has 15 amino acids. Per the germline V gene, CDR1 is LGHNA and CDR2 is YNFKEQ.